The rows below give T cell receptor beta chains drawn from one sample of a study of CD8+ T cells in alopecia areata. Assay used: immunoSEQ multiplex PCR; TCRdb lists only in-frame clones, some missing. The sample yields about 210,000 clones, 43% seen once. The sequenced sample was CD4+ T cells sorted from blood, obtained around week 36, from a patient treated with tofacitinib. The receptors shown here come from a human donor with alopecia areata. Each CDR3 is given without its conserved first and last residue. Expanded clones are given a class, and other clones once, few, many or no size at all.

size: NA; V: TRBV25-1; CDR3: ASSELSNYEQY
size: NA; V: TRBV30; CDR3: ASSQGAGELF
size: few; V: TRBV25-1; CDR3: ASSEGGAVETQY
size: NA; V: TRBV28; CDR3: ATQGLTGGPNEQF
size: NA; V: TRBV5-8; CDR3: ASSQRGSGRPEETQY
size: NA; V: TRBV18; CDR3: ASSPRAGGDGELF
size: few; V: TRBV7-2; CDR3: ASSPGQGKGPQH
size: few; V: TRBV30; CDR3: TLASYNEQF
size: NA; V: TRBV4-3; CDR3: ASSPRGGSSYNEQF
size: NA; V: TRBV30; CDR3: AWSKATSYEQY
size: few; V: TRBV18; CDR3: ASSQTSSYEQY
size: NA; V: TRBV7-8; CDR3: ASSLERATTDTQY
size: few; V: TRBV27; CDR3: ASSSVRVTEAF
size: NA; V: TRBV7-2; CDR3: ASSLNTGRPQH
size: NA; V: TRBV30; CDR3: AWSWGDYRSYNEQF
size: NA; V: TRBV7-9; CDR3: ASSPSYTQY
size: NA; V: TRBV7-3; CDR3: ASSLLSWTPITEAF
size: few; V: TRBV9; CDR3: ASSSGLAASTDTQY
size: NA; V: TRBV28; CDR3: ASSPHKENTEAF
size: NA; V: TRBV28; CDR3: ASTRATVRAWVQC
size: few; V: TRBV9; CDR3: ASSAGLAGASREQY
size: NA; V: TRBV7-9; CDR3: ASSLISGVRNEQF